These 28 T cell receptor beta chains were all obtained from the same sample, sequenced in a study of blood T cell repertoires in COVID-19. Sequenced by immunoSEQ multiplex PCR; TCRdb stores in-frame clones only, minus some. The sample has roughly 250,000 clones; around 90% are singletons. The source material was PBMCs or T cells enriched from blood (not recorded which). These receptors originate from a human donor in a cohort exposed to, infected with or recovered from COVID-19 (not recorded which). The donor label of this sample is uncertain.

The chain uses TRBV5-4 and TRBJ1-6; possible D gene TRBD1, 5 bases. The CDR3 extends over 14 amino acids. Germline lookup yields CDR1 SGHNT and CDR2 YYREEE (reference sequence). V shed 0 bases and J shed 16 bases, with 17 bases lying between them. In nucleotides, the CDR3 is TGTGCCAGCAGCTTGGGTACTCTAACCCAGGGTCTCCACTTT. Translating gives CASSLGTLTQGLHF.

The gene calls are TRBV6-5 and TRBJ2-1; D might be TRBD2 (5 bases). Per germline, CDR1 MNHEY and CDR2 SVGAGI. The CDR3 runs to 13 residues. The V end lost 4 bases, the J end lost 5 bases, and 9 bases lay between the germline ends. CDR3 coding DNA: TGTGCCAGCAGTTCCCGGACTGACAATGAGCAGTTCTTC. Translated, it gives CASSSRTDNEQFF.

The chain links TRBV7-3 to TRBJ2-7, with 13 bases identical to TRBD2. CDR3 size: 16 residues. The V segment lost 5 bases and the J segment 3 bases; nucleotides outside the gene matches: 7. Germline V gives CDR1 SGHTA, CDR2 FQGTGA. The CDR3 loop reads CASSKTSGGLDYEQYF. CDR3 bases: TGTGCCAGCAGCAAGACTAGCGGGGGGCTCGACTACGAGCAGTACTTC.

The rearrangement uses TRBV2 and TRBJ1-5; D ambiguous. Germline V gene lookup returns CDR1 SNHLY and CDR2 FYNNEI. This CDR3 has 12 amino acids. Trimming removed 5 bases at V and 5 bases at J, with 7 bases between. The CDR3 DNA follows: TGTGCCAGCAGTCCCGGGGATCAGCCCCAGCATTTT. The encoded protein is CASSPGDQPQHF.

The chain joins TRBV5-4 to TRBJ2-7; TRBD1 matches 8 bases. J lost 5 bases, V lost 4 bases, and 14 bases had no gene match. CDR1 and CDR2 from the germline V gene are SGHNT and YYREEE (reference sequence). The CDR3 loop spans 16 amino acids. The CDR3 nucleotides read TGTGCCAGCAGCCTCGGGACCCGGACAGGGTCGGACGAGCAGTACTTC. It encodes CASSLGTRTGSDEQYF.

The V call is TRBV5-4, the J call TRBJ2-2; D is perhaps TRBD2 (5 bases). The CDR3 length is 15 residues. CDR1 SGHNT and CDR2 YYREEE come from the germline V gene (reference sequence). V lost 0 bases to trimming and J lost 5 bases, with 11 bases between them. This chain's CDR3 is CASSLGSPGTGELFF. DNA for the CDR3: TGTGCCAGCAGCTTGGGAAGTCCGGGAACCGGGGAGCTGTTTTTT. The whole variable domain, filled in from reference TRBV5-4 and TRBJ2-2, reads ETGVTQSPTHLIKTRGQQVTLRCSSQSGHNTVSWYQQALGQGPQFIFQYYREEENGRGNFPPRFSGLQFPNYSSELNVNALELDDSALYLCASSLGSPGTGELFFGEGSRLTVL.

The chain recombines TRBV7-9 with TRBJ1-2; 9 bases are a match to TRBD1. The CDR3 length is 18 residues. Trimming took 0 bases from V and 4 from J; bases not matched to a gene: 12. CDR1 SEHNR and CDR2 FQNEAQ come from the germline V gene (reference sequence). The CDR3 protein is CASSLAPGQGMGFYGYTF. CDR3 nucleotide sequence: TGTGCCAGCAGCTTAGCTCCGGGACAGGGAATGGGATTCTATGGCTACACCTTC.

The rearrangement uses TRBV9 and TRBJ2-1; TRBD2 aligns across 8 bases. The germline gives CDR1 SGDLS, CDR2 YYNGEE. This CDR3 is 16 amino acids long. Unmatched junction bases numbered 10, after V lost 0 bases and J lost 8 bases. In nucleotides, the CDR3 is TGTGCCAGCAGCGTAGCTGTCGGGGGGGCGATTTATGAGCAGTTCTTC. Encoded protein: CASSVAVGGAIYEQFF.

This chain joins TRBV2 and TRBJ1-1; tentatively, D is TRBD1 (5 bases). This CDR3 is 16 amino acids long. Between the trimmed V and J ends, which lost 3 bases and 1 base, there was a span of 15 bases. CDR1 is SNHLY, CDR2 FYNNEI, per germline. The CDR3 protein is CASSDRRGSPNTEAFF. In DNA, the CDR3 is TGTGCCAGCAGTGATAGGAGGGGCAGTCCGAACACTGAAGCTTTCTTT. The whole variable domain, remainder taken from reference TRBV2 and TRBJ1-1, is EPEVTQTPSHQVTQMGQEVILRCVPISNHLYFYWYRQILGQKVEFLVSFYNNEISEKSEIFDDQFSVERPDGSNFTLKIRSTKLEDSAMYFCASSDRRGSPNTEAFFGQGTRLTVV.

The CDR3 nucleotides are TGTGCCAGCAGCGAGCCGGATACGCAGTATTTT. Translation: CASSEPDTQYF. The chain recombines TRBV7-3 with TRBJ2-3, with D hard to call. Looked up from germline, CDR1 is SGHTA and CDR2 is FQGTGA. The CDR3 runs 11 residues. V gave up 5 bases and J gave up 6 bases, with 6 bases separating them. Based on the CDR3 plus reference TRBV7-3 and TRBJ2-3, the full variable domain is GAGVSQTPSNKVTEKGKYVELRCDPISGHTALYWYRQSLGQGPEFLIYFQGTGAADDSGLPNDRFFAVRPEGSVSTLKIQRTERGDSAVYLCASSEPDTQYFGPGTRLTVL.

The chain is built from TRBV13 and TRBJ2-7; 11 bases map to TRBD2. This CDR3 spans 16 amino acids. The V gene's germline CDR1 is PRHDT and CDR2 FYEKMQ (reference sequence). V shed 0 bases and J 2 bases; nucleotides not matched to a gene: 3. The CDR3 DNA reads TGTGCCAGCAGCTTAGGACTAGCGGGGGTAGCCTACGAGCAGTACTTC. It specifies CASSLGLAGVAYEQYF. Variable domain in full (rest from reference TRBV13 and TRBJ2-7): AAGVIQSPRHLIKEKRETATLKCYPIPRHDTVYWYQQGPGQDPQFLISFYEKMQSDKGSIPDRFSAQQFSDYHSELNMSSLELGDSALYFCASSLGLAGVAYEQYFGPGTRLTVT.

The chain is built from TRBV2 and TRBJ2-7, with D unresolved. The V gene's germline CDR1 is SNHLY and CDR2 FYNNEI. With 11 bases removed from V and 3 bases from J, the gap between germline ends came to 17 bases. The CDR3 spans 13 residues. CDR3 in amino acids: CAVPSEVFYEQYF. CDR3 bases: TGTGCCGTTCCCAGTGAAGTATTCTACGAGCAGTACTTC. Drawing the rest from reference TRBV2 and TRBJ2-7, the complete variable domain is EPEVTQTPSHQVTQMGQEVILRCVPISNHLYFYWYRQILGQKVEFLVSFYNNEISEKSEIFDDQFSVERPDGSNFTLKIRSTKLEDSAMYFCAVPSEVFYEQYFGPGTRLTVT.

The chain carries TRBV7-2 and TRBJ2-2, with TRBD2 matching 12 bases. V shed 4 bases, J shed 5 bases, and the junction held 5 bases outside the gene matches. CDR1 and CDR2 (germline): SGHTA, FQGNSA. The CDR3 sequence is 16 residues long. CDR3 residues: CASSSGLAGFTGELFF. The CDR3 bases are TGTGCCAGCAGCTCGGGACTAGCGGGTTTTACCGGGGAGCTGTTTTTT.

The rearrangement uses TRBV4-1 and TRBJ1-5; tentatively, D is TRBD1 (6 bases). There are 14 residues in the CDR3. Germline V gene sequence: CDR1 MGHRA, CDR2 YSYEKL. The V end lost 0 bases, the J end lost 5 bases, and 8 bases lay between the germline ends. Here the CDR3 DNA reads TGCGCCAGCAGCCAAGACAGGGGCGATCAGCCCCAGCATTTT. Its protein product is CASSQDRGDQPQHF.

The chain is built from TRBV23-1 and TRBJ1-5, with TRBD1 identical over 7 bases. Being an ORF, TRBV23-1 has a function that is uncertain. The junction had 5 bases not matched to a gene; V was cut back by 6 bases and J by 0 bases. The CDR3 has 15 amino acids. CDR3 in DNA: TGCGCCAGCAGCGGGGACAGTGTTAGCAATCAGCCCCAGCATTTT. Translating it yields CASSGDSVSNQPQHF.

The rearrangement links TRBV3-1 (or the pseudogene TRBV3-2) to TRBJ2-3, with unresolved D. The V end was cut by 4 bases, the J end by 2 bases, with 10 bases between. This CDR3 has 14 residues. CDR1 is LGHDT, CDR2 YNNKEL, per germline (reference sequence). CDR3 in DNA: TGTGCCAGCAGCCTCTGGCAGGACACAGATACGCAGTATTTT. Residues: CASSLWQDTDTQYF.

V and J are TRBV14 and TRBJ1-2, with unresolved D. Germline values: CDR1 SGHDN, CDR2 FVKESK. The CDR3 runs 14 residues. Trimming took 2 bases from V and 9 from J, leaving 16 bases between them. In DNA, the CDR3 is TGTGCCAGCAGCCAATTTGACCGGGAGTGGAGCTACACCTTC. Protein product: CASSQFDREWSYTF.

This chain joins TRBV10-3 and TRBJ2-7; TRBD1 is a possible D gene (6 bases). Germline assignment: CDR1 ENHRY and CDR2 SYGVKD. With 6 bases removed from V and 4 bases from J, the gap between germline ends came to 16 bases. This CDR3 contains 14 residues. In DNA form, the CDR3 reads TGTGCCATCAGGGCAGGGGCCTCGGGGTACGAGCAGTACTTC. Translated, it gives CAIRAGASGYEQYF.

The chain is built from TRBV30 and TRBJ2-7, with 11 nucleotides matching TRBD1. Germline values: CDR1 GTSNPN, CDR2 SVGIG (reference sequence). The CDR3 runs to 13 residues. V lost 5 bases to trimming and J lost 6 bases; unmatched junction nucleotides: 6. The CDR3 DNA sequence: TGTGCCTGGGAAGGACAGGGGGCCTCCGAGCAGTACTTC. Protein: CAWEGQGASEQYF.

This chain links TRBV3-1 (or the pseudogene TRBV3-2) with TRBJ2-3; 10 bases fit TRBD1. Germline V gene data show CDR1 as LGHDT and CDR2 as YNNKEL (reference sequence). CDR3 length: 14 amino acids. With V trimmed by 7 bases and J by 10 bases, 11 bases remained unmatched. The DNA for the CDR3 is TGTGCCAGCACCCCTAGAGAGGGGACAGGGGCGCAGTATTTT. Translation gives CASTPREGTGAQYF.

The genes are TRBV5-1 and TRBJ2-5; 8 bases are a match to TRBD1. With V trimmed by 4 bases and J by 3 bases, 5 bases remained unmatched. Germline-derived CDR1 and CDR2 are SGHRS and YFSETQ. The CDR3 is 14 residues long. The CDR3 is CASSGGQGEETQYF. The CDR3 nucleotides read TGCGCCAGCAGCGGAGGACAGGGCGAAGAGACCCAGTACTTC. The full variable domain, with the rest looked up from reference TRBV5-1 and TRBJ2-5, is KAGVTQTPRYLIKTRGQQVTLSCSPISGHRSVSWYQQTPGQGLQFLFEYFSETQRNKGNFPGRFSGRQFSNSRSEMNVSTLELGDSALYLCASSGGQGEETQYFGPGTRLLVL.

The chain links TRBV9 to TRBJ1-3; 8 bases map to TRBD1. The CDR3 is 20 amino acids. The V and J ends lost 0 bases and 1 base, in that order; junction bases with no gene match: 15. Germline loops: CDR1 SGDLS, CDR2 YYNGEE. The CDR3 DNA follows: TGTGCCAGCAGCGTAGATCTCCCCGATCGGACAGGGAGATCTGGAAACACCATATATTTT. Translating gives CASSVDLPDRTGRSGNTIYF.

The chain uses TRBV5-4 and TRBJ2-5; tentatively, D is TRBD1 (5 bases). Looked up from germline, CDR1 is SGHNT and CDR2 is YYREEE (reference sequence). The CDR3 runs 14 residues. Trimming removed 2 bases at V and 1 base at J, with 9 bases between. CDR3 sequence (DNA): TGTGCCAGCAGCTTAGACAGACTCCAAGAGACCCAGTACTTC. This encodes CASSLDRLQETQYF.

A word on this clone: Other nucleotide sequences in the sample specify the same CDR3. V is TRBV2 and J is TRBJ1-2, with no clear D. This CDR3 spans 12 amino acids. Trimming left V 4 bases short and J 2 bases short, with 5 bases between. Per the germline V gene, CDR1 is SNHLY and CDR2 is FYNNEI. The chain's CDR3 is CASSGGNYGYTF. The CDR3 DNA is TGTGCCAGCAGTGGAGGGAACTATGGCTACACCTTC.

The chain couples TRBV13 to TRBJ2-5; 8 bases agree with TRBD1. Germline CDR1 PRHDT, CDR2 FYEKMQ (reference sequence). V trimming: 5 bases; J trimming: 2 bases; junction bases outside the gene matches: 7. The CDR3 is made up of 15 amino acids. CDR3 protein: CASSPRTGWQETQYF. CDR3 sequence (DNA): TGTGCCAGCAGCCCTAGGACAGGGTGGCAAGAGACCCAGTACTTC.

The rearrangement links TRBV24-1 to TRBJ2-7; perhaps TRBD2 as D (6 bases). The CDR3 contains 13 residues. CDR1 KGHDR and CDR2 SFDVKD come from the germline V gene. V was pared by 5 bases and J by 5 bases, with 12 bases between. The CDR3 protein is CATSGRGLDEQYF. The CDR3 DNA reads as TGTGCCACCAGTGGGAGGGGTCTGGACGAGCAGTACTTC.

The chain combines TRBV9 with TRBJ2-3, with D possibly TRBD1 on 7 matching bases. The germline V gene has CDR1 SGDLS and CDR2 YYNGEE. The CDR3 is 16 amino acids. V lost 0 bases and J lost 3, with 14 bases in between. The CDR3 loop is CASSVGGAGGTDTQYF. The CDR3 DNA follows: TGTGCCAGCAGCGTAGGAGGGGCAGGGGGGACAGATACGCAGTATTTT.

This sequence joins TRBV19 and TRBJ2-1; perhaps TRBD1 as D (5 bases). This CDR3 comprises 14 residues. Germline CDR1 LNHDA, CDR2 SQIVND (reference sequence). V was cut by 4 bases and J by 1 base, with 8 bases left in between. The CDR3 loop reads CASSTGLSYNEQFF. The CDR3 DNA sequence: TGTGCCAGTAGTACAGGGTTATCCTACAATGAGCAGTTCTTC.